This T cell receptor (beta chain) was identified during a study of CD8 T cells in ankylosing spondylitis. Between the trimmed V and J ends, which lost 3 bases and 7 bases, there was a span of 12 bases. The germline gives CDR1 SEHNR, CDR2 FQNEAQ (reference sequence). The CDR3 covers 14 residues. Researchers built TCR beta libraries using quantitative 5'-RACE with molecular barcodes. TCRdb reprocessed the 5' RACE reads with MiXCR, giving one entry per CDR3 protein. The sample holds 25,000 to 35,000 distinct CDR3 sequences; approximately 28% are singletons and the top ten take 45%. Of note for this clonotype: What it binds is not known.

Study-wide results and caveats: Past research had described some motif variants in reactive arthritis synovial fluid and blood. Ankylosing spondylitis blood seemed to carry a telltale TCR beta motif made of fewer than ten highly homologous variants.

The receptor was isolated from a male donor with ankylosing spondylitis. Specimen: synovial fluid, either unsorted or a sorted T cell fraction (not recorded which). This sequence joins TRBV7-9 and TRBJ2-2; D may be TRBD1 (5 bases). The CDR3 loop reads CASSFPGRIGELFF. The CDR3 DNA sequence: TGTGCCAGCAGCTTTCCAGGGCGGATCGGGGAGCTGTTTTTT.